The rows below give T cell receptor beta chains drawn from one sample of a study of blood T cell repertoires in COVID-19. Clones were sequenced by immunoSEQ multiplex PCR, and TCRdb holds only the in-frame ones, with some missing. The repertoire holds approximately 100,000 clones, with under 80% as singletons. Input material: peripheral blood. These receptors originate from a man in his 70s with active or convalescent COVID-19. CDR3s leave out the opening cysteine and the closing phenylalanine or tryptophan. The order of the fields is V gene, CDR3 protein.

v_call: TRBV3-1/TRBV3-2; cdr3_aa: ASRPGHQGSTEAF
v_call: TRBV19; cdr3_aa: ASTEWGHGNTEAF
v_call: TRBV7-9; cdr3_aa: ASNPGTGGIEKLF
v_call: TRBV11-2; cdr3_aa: ASGLAGALVGEQF
v_call: TRBV5-5; cdr3_aa: ASSFQGASLNYGYT
v_call: TRBV9; cdr3_aa: ASSAQGGGQGETQY
v_call: TRBV15; cdr3_aa: ATSSEQGDGGGNTIY
v_call: TRBV27; cdr3_aa: ASKRFNEQF
v_call: TRBV7-9; cdr3_aa: ASSFLRGLGTEAF
v_call: TRBV15; cdr3_aa: ATSRDGGVGNTIY
v_call: TRBV20-1; cdr3_aa: SASALGVHNEQF
v_call: TRBV6-5; cdr3_aa: ASSYRSGQLNTEAF
v_call: TRBV5-1; cdr3_aa: ASSLAGGGSTDTQY
v_call: TRBV28; cdr3_aa: ASSSPSGTSGRGRTDTQY
v_call: TRBV2; cdr3_aa: ASSYGQGAYTEAF
v_call: TRBV6-6; cdr3_aa: ASSYSAGSGNTIY
v_call: TRBV5-4; cdr3_aa: ASSSGQGGNSPLH
v_call: TRBV4-1; cdr3_aa: ASSQAINQPQH
v_call: TRBV2; cdr3_aa: ATLQGGTDTQY
v_call: TRBV28; cdr3_aa: ASSFPDREDQPQH
v_call: TRBV11-3; cdr3_aa: ASSLATLAGGRTDTQY
v_call: TRBV6-6; cdr3_aa: ASSYPGAVGTEAF
v_call: TRBV19; cdr3_aa: ASSANTGGYT
v_call: TRBV20-1; cdr3_aa: SASPASGTSTDTQY
v_call: TRBV29-1; cdr3_aa: SVGRLAGERGGSYNEQF
v_call: TRBV6-4; cdr3_aa: ASSDSAGDNEQF
v_call: TRBV18; cdr3_aa: ASSQSRDLEKLF
v_call: TRBV30; cdr3_aa: AWSVGTDQEKLF
v_call: TRBV24-1; cdr3_aa: ATSDLTGEQY
v_call: TRBV7-3; cdr3_aa: ASSLTGGGAYTEAF
v_call: TRBV2; cdr3_aa: ASTGNEQY
v_call: TRBV2; cdr3_aa: ASRGGQGEETQY
v_call: TRBV27; cdr3_aa: ASSSRGTVVNEQF
v_call: TRBV25-1; cdr3_aa: ASSASGRTSNQPQH
v_call: TRBV10-3; cdr3_aa: AISSEQGSEEAF
v_call: TRBV28; cdr3_aa: ASRLGGGNTGELF
v_call: TRBV10-3; cdr3_aa: AARGAAKMNTEAF
v_call: TRBV6-1; cdr3_aa: ASSEFSGGASETQY
v_call: TRBV6-5; cdr3_aa: ASRDPGLAVYEQY